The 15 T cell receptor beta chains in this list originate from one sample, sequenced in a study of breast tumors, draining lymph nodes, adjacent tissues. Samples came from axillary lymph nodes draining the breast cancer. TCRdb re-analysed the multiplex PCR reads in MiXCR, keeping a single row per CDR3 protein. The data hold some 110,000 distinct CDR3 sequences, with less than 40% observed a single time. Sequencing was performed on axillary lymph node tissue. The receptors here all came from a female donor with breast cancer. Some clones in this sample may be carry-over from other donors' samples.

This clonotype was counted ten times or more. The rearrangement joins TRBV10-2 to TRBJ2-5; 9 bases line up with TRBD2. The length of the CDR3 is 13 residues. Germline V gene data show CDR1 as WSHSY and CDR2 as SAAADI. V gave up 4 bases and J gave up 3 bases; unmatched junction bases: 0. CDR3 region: CASSASGKETQYF. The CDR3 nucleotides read TGCGCCAGCAGTGCTAGCGGGAAAGAGACCCAGTACTTC.

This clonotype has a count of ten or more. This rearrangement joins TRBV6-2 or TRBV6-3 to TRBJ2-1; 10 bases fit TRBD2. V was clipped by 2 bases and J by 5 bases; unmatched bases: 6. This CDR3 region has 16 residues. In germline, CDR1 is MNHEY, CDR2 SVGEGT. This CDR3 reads CASSYPGLAVNNEQFF. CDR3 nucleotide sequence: TGTGCCAGCAGTTACCCTGGACTAGCGGTAAACAATGAGCAGTTCTTC.

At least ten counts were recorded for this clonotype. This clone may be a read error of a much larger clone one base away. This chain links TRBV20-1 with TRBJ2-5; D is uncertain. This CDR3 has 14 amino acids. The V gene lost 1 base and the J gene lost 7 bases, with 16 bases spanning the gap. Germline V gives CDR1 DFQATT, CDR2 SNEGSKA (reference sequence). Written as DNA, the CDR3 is TGCAGTGCTAGAGTGTCCGACGCCAGAGCGACCCAGTACTTC. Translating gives CSARVSDARATQYF.

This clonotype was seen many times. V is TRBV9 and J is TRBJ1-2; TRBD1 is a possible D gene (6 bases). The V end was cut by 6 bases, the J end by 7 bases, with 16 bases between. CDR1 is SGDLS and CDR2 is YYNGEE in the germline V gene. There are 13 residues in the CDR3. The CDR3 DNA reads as TGTGCCAGCACCCAGAGGGGGGTCGGTGGCTACACCTTC. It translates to CASTQRGVGGYTF.

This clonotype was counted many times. The CDR3 protein is CSASDGQGGYTF. CDR3 DNA: TGCAGTGCCAGTGATGGACAGGGTGGCTACACCTTC. J is TRBJ1-2 and V is TRBV20-1; the match to TRBD1 covers 8 bases. CDR1 is DFQATT, CDR2 SNEGSKA, per germline (reference sequence). The CDR3 totals 12 residues. V lost 6 bases and J lost 7; bases outside the gene matches: 7.

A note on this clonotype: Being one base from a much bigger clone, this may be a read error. CDR3: CASKAGAGVNQPQHF. DNA for the CDR3: TGTGCCAGCAAGGCCGGGGCAGGGGTCAATCAGCCCCAGCATTTT. V is TRBV28 and J is TRBJ1-5; D may be TRBD1 (6 bases). From germline, CDR1 is MDHEN and CDR2 SYDVKM. Trimming left V 7 bases short and J 3 bases short, with 16 bases between. This CDR3 is 15 amino acids long.

As DNA, the CDR3 is TGTGCCAGCAGCTTAGCGTCCGGCAGAGGGACTTCACCCCTCCACTTT. It specifies CASSLASGRGTSPLHF. The chain employs TRBV7-2 and TRBJ1-6, with D perhaps TRBD1 (5 bases). The CDR3 loop spans 16 amino acids. CDR1 and CDR2 from the germline V gene are SGHTA and FQGNSA. V lost 0 bases, J lost 9 bases, and 15 bases lay in between.

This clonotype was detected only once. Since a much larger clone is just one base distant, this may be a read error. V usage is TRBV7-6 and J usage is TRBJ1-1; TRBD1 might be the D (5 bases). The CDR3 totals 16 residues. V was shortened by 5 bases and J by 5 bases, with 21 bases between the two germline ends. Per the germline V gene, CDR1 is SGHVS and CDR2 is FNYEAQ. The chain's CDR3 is CASSPPKGAGRTEAFF. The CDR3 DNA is TGTGCCAGCAGCCCCCCCAAAGGGGCGGGAAGGACTGAAGCTTTCTTT.

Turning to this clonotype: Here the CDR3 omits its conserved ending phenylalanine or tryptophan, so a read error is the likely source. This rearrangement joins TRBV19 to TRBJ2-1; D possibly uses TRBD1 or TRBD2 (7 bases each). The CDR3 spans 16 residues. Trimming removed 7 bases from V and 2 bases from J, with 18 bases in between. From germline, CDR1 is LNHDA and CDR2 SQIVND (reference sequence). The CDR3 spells CASKTSGGGAYNEQFS. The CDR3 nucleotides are TGTGCCAGTAAAACTTCAGGGGGGGGGGCCTACAATGAGCAGTTCTCC.

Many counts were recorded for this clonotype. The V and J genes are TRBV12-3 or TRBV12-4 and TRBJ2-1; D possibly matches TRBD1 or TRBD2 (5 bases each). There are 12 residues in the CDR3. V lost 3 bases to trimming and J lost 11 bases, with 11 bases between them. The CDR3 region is CASSFGAGKQFF. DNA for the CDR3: TGTGCCAGCAGTTTCGGGGCAGGGAAGCAGTTCTTC.

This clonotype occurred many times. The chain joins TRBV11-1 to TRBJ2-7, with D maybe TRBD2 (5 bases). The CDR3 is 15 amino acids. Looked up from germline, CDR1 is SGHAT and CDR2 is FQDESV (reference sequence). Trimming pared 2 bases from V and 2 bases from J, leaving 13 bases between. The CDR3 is CASSLSRTEPYEQYF. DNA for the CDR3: TGTGCCAGCAGCTTATCGAGGACTGAACCCTACGAGCAGTACTTC.

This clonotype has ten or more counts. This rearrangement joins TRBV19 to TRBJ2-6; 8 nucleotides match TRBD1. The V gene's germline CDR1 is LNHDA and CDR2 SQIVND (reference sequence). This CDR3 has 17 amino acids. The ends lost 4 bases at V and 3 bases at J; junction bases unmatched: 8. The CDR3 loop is CASSTPQGAGGANVLTF. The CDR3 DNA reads TGTGCCAGTAGTACACCTCAGGGGGCAGGTGGGGCCAACGTCCTGACTTTC.

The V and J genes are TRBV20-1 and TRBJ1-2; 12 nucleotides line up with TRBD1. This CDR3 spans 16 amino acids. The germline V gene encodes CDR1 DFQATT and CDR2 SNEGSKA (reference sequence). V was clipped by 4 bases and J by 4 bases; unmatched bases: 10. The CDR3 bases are TGCAGTGCTATCCCGGGACAGGGGGCGGGAAGCTATGGCTACACCTTC. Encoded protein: CSAIPGQGAGSYGYTF.

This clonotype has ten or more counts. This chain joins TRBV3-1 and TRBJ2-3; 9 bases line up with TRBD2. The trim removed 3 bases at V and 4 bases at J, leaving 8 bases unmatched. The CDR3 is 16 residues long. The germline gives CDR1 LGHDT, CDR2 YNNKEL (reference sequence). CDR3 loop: CASSHTGTSFPDTQYF. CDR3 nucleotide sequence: TGTGCCAGCAGCCACACCGGGACTAGCTTCCCAGATACGCAGTATTTT.

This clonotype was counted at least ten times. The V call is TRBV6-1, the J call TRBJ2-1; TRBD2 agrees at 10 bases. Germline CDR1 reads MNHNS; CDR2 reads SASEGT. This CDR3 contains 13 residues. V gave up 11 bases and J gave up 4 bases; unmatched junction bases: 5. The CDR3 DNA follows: TGTGCCGGCACTAGCGGGATTTACAATGAGCAGTTCTTC. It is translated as CAGTSGIYNEQFF.